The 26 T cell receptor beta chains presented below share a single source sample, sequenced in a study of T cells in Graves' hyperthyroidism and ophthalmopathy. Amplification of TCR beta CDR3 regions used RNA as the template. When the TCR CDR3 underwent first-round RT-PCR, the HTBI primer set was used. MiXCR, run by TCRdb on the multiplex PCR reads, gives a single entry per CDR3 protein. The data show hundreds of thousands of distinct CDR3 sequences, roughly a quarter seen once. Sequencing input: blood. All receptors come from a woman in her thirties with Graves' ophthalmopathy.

The CDR3 coding sequence is TGTGCCAGCAGCTTAGGGGCCGCAGGGGGCGGCTATGGCTACACCTTC. Protein: CASSLGAAGGGYGYTF. This chain links TRBV7-8 with TRBJ1-2; TRBD1 aligns across 8 bases. The germline V gene has CDR1 SGHVS and CDR2 FQNEAQ. Trimming took 1 base from V and 4 from J; bases not matched to a gene: 8. The CDR3 spans 16 residues.

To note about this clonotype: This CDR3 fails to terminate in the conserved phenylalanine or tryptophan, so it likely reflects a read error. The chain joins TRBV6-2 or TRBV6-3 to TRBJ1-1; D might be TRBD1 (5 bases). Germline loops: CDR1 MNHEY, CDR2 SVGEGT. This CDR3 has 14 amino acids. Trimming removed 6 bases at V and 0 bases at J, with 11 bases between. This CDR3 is CASRRDGLNTEAFL. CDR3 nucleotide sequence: TGTGCCAGCAGACGGGACGGACTGAACACTGAAGCTTTCCTT.

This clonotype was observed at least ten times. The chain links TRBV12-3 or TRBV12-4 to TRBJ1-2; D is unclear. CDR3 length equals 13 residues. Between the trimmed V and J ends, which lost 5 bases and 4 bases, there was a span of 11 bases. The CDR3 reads CASSPGVIYGYTF. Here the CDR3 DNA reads TGTGCCAGCAGTCCCGGGGTCATCTATGGCTACACCTTC.

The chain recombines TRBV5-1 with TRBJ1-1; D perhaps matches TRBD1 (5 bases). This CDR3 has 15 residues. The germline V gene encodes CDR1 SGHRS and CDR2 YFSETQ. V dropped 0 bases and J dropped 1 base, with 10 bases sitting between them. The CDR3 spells CASSLGTQANTEAFF. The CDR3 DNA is TGCGCCAGCAGCTTGGGGACACAAGCGAACACTGAAGCTTTCTTT.

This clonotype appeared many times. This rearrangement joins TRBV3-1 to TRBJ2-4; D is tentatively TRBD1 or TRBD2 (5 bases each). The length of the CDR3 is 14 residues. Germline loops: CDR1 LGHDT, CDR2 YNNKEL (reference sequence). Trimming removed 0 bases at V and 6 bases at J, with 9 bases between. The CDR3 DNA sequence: TGTGCCAGCAGCCAAGAGGCAGGGACAAACATTCAGTACTTC. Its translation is CASSQEAGTNIQYF. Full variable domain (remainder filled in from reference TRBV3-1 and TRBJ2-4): DTAVSQTPKYLVTQMGNDKSIKCEQNLGHDTMYWYKQDSKKFLKIMFSYNNKELIINETVPNRFSPKSPDKAHLNLHINSLELGDSAVYFCASSQEAGTNIQYFGAGTRLSVL.

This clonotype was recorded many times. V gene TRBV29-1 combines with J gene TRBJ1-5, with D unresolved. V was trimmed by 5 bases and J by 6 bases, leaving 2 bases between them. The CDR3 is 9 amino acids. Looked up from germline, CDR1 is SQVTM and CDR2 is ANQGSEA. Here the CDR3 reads CSVSQPQHF. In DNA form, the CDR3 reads TGCAGCGTTTCTCAGCCCCAGCATTTT.

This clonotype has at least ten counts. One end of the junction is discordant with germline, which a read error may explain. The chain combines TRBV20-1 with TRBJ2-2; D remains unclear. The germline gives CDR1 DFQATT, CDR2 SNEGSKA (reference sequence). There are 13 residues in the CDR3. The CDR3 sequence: CGARVLNTGELFF. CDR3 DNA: TGCGGTGCTAGAGTTCTTAACACCGGGGAGCTGTTTTTT.

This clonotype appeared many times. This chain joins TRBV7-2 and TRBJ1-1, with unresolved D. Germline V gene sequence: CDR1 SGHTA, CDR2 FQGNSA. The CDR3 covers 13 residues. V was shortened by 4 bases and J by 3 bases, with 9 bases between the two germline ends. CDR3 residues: CASSSALYTEAFF. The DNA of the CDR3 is TGTGCCAGCAGCTCCGCCCTGTACACTGAAGCTTTCTTT. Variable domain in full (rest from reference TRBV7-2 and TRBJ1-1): GAGVSQSPSNKVTEKGKDVELRCDPISGHTALYWYRQSLGQGLEFLIYFQGNSAPDKSGLPSDRFSAERTGGSVSTLTIQRTQQEDSAVYLCASSSALYTEAFFGQGTRLTVV.

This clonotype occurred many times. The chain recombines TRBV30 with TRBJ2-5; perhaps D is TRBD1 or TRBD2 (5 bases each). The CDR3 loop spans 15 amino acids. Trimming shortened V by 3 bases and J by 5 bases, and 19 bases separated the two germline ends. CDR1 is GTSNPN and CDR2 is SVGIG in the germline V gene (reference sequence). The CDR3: CAWSLGPIEKETQYF. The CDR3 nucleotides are TGTGCCTGGAGCTTGGGACCCATCGAGAAGGAGACCCAGTACTTC.

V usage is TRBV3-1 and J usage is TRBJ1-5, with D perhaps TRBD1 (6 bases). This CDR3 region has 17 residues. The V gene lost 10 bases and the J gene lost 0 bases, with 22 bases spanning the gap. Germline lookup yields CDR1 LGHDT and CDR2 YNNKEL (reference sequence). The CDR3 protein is CATPLLVQGFSNQPQHF. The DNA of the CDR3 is TGTGCCACCCCATTGTTGGTACAGGGTTTTAGCAATCAGCCCCAGCATTTT.

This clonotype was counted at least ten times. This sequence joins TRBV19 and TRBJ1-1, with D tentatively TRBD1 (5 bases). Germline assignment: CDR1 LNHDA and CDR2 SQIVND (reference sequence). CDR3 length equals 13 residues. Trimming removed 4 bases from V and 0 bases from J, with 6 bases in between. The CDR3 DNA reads TGTGCCAGTAGTAGACAGATGAACACTGAAGCTTTCTTT. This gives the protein CASSRQMNTEAFF.

The CDR3, as DNA: TGTGCCAGCTCCCGGACCATTCGGCCCCAGCATTTT. Its protein product is CASSRTIRPQHF. This rearrangement joins TRBV12-3 or TRBV12-4 to TRBJ1-5, with D hard to call. V gave up 8 bases and J gave up 9 bases, with 14 bases separating them. This CDR3 is built from 12 residues.

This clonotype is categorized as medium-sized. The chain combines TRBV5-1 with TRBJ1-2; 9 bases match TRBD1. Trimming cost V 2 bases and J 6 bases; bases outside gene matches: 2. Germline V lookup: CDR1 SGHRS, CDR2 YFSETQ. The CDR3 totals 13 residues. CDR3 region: CASSFYRGHGYTF. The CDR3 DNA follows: TGCGCCAGCAGCTTTTACAGGGGGCATGGCTACACCTTC.

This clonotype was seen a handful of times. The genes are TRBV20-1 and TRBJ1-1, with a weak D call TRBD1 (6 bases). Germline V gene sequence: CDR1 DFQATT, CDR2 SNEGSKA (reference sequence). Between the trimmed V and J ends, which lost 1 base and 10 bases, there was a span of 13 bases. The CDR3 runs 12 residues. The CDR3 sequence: CSARGDTPSAFF. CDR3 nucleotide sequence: TGCAGTGCTAGAGGGGACACCCCCTCAGCTTTCTTT.

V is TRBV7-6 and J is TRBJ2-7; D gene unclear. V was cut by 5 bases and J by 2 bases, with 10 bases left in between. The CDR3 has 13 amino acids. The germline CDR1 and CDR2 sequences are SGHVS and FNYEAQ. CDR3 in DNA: TGTGCCAGCAGCAACACACGGACCTACGAGCAGTACTTC. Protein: CASSNTRTYEQYF.

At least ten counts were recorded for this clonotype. In DNA form, the CDR3 reads TGTGCCACCAGCAGATACCCGTCCACCGGGGAGCTGTTTTTT. Protein: CATSRYPSTGELFF. The chain uses TRBV15 and TRBJ2-2, with D unresolved. The CDR3 is 14 residues long. The germline gives CDR1 LNHNV, CDR2 YYDKDF (reference sequence). Deletions cut 2 bases from V and 4 bases from J, with 8 bases between.

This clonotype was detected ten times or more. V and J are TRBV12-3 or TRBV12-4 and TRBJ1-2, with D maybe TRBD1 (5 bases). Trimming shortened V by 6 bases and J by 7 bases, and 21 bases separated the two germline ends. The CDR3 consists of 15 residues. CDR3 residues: CASRAGGAPLGGYTF. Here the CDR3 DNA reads TGTGCCAGCAGAGCCGGCGGGGCCCCCTTGGGTGGCTACACCTTC.

The CDR3 nucleotides read TGTGCCAGCAGCAACCCCGGGACAGGGGTCTGCGGAGAGACCCAGTACTTC. Translated: CASSNPGTGVCGETQYF. The chain joins TRBV2 to TRBJ2-5; 10 nucleotides agree with TRBD1. Looked up from germline, CDR1 is SNHLY and CDR2 is FYNNEI. This CDR3 is built from 17 residues. Trimming removed 6 bases from V and 4 bases from J; junction bases left unmatched: 14.

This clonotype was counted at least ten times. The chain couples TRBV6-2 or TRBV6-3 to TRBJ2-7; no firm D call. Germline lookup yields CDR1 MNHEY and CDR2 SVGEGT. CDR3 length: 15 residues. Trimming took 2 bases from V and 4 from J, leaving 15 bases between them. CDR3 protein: CASSYGVGTGYEQYF. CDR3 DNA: TGTGCCAGCAGTTACGGAGTAGGAACTGGGTACGAGCAGTACTTC.

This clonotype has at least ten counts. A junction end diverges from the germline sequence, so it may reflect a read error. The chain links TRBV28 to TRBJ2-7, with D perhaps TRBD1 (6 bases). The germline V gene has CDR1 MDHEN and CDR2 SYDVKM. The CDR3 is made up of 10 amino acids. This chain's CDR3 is CASSGQSVSF. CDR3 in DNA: TGTGCCAGCAGCGGACAGTCCGTATCTTTC.

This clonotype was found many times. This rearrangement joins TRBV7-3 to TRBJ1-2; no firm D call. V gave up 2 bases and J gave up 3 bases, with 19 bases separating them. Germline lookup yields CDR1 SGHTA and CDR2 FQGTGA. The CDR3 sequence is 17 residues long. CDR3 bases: TGTGCCAGCAGCTTACGTGGGAGCCCCCGCCCCGACTATGGCTACACCTTC. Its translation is CASSLRGSPRPDYGYTF.

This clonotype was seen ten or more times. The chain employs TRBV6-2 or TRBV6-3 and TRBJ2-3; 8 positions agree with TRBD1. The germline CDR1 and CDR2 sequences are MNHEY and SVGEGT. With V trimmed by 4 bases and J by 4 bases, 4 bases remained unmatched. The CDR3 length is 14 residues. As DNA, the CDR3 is TGTGCCAGCAGTTCGGACAGGGATCCAGATACGCAGTATTTT. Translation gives CASSSDRDPDTQYF.

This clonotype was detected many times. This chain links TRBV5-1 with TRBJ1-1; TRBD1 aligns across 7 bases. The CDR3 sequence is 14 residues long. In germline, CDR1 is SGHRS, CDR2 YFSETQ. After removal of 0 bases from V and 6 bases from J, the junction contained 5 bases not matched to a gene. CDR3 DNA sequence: TGCGCCAGCAGCTTGGTTGACAGGGCAGCTGAAGCTTTCTTT. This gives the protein CASSLVDRAAEAFF.

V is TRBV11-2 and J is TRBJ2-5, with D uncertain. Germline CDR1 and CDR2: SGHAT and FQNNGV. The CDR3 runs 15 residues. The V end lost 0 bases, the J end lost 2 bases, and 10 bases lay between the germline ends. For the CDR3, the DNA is TGTGCCAGCAGCTTAGATTCCCCCCCACAAGAGACCCAGTACTTC. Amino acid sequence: CASSLDSPPQETQYF.

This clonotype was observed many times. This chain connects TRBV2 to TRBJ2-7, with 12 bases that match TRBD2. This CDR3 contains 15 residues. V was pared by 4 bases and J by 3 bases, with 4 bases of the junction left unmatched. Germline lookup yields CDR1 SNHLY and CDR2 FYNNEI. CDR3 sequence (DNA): TGTGCCAGCAGTGCACTAGCGGGGGGCCGCTACGAGCAGTACTTC. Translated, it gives CASSALAGGRYEQYF.

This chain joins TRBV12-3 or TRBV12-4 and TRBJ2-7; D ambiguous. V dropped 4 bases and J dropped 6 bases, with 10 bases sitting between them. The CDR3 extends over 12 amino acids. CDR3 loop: CASSSSVAEQYF. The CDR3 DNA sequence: TGTGCCAGCAGTTCCTCCGTTGCCGAGCAGTACTTC.